The rows below give T cell receptor beta chains drawn from one sample of a study of response to subunit inactivated influenza vaccine. From the RT-PCR reads, TCRdb called clonotypes with MiXCR, one entry per CDR3 protein. Of about 480,000 distinct CDR3 sequences listed, about an eighth were seen once; the top ten hold roughly 14%. The specimen was PBMCs from blood, collected 40 to 50 days after vaccination. The source is a man aged 50-60 years who received an inactivated influenza vaccine. Each CDR3 is given with its conserved first and last residue. Fields, in order: J gene, V gene, clone size, CDR3 protein. Clone sizes are given selectively: once, few, many, or a class where the clone is expanded.

>TRBJ1-5|TRBV5-5|few
CASSSSWTAAQPQHF
>TRBJ2-1|TRBV20-1|NA
CSAARPLRERLDNEQFF
>TRBJ1-5|TRBV24-1|few
CATSDGQGGIFSNQPQHF
>TRBJ2-3|TRBV20-1|NA
CSATKPSGRNTDTQYF
>TRBJ2-3|TRBV11-2|NA
CASSFSLTSGRKADTQYF
>TRBJ2-4|TRBV12-3/TRBV12-4|many
CASSFGPINLLF
>TRBJ2-5|TRBV20-1|few
CSARDRGVGKETQYF
>TRBJ2-3|TRBV6-4|many
CASSPEGEWSTDTQYF
>TRBJ2-3|TRBV15|few
CATSRRAGGAARDTQYF
>TRBJ2-7|TRBV19|NA
CASSTTGVHEQYF
>TRBJ2-1|TRBV7-9|many
CASSPRGPNEQFF